This entry is about one T cell receptor (beta chain). The time point was: after dendritic cell vaccination, including at tumor progression/relapse. Generated by immunoSEQ multiplex PCR, the TCRdb table keeps only in-frame clones and is missing some. Of roughly 80,000 clones listed, roughly 91% are singletons. This sample was taken from a study of glioma-infiltrating T cells after dendritic cell vaccination. V was cut by 5 bases and J by 3 bases, with 18 bases left in between. The CDR3 length is 16 residues. Germline V CDR1 and CDR2: SGHAT, FQNNGV. This TCR derives from a human donor with glioblastoma. The sequencing used blood, collected after dendritic cell vaccination. V usage is TRBV11-2 and J usage is TRBJ2-3, with a possible D match to TRBD1 (6 bases). The CDR3 bases are TGTGCCAGCAGCCTATATACAGGGCTCGGTACAGATACGCAGTATTTT. Its protein is CASSLYTGLGTDTQYF.